Described below is a single T cell receptor beta chain sequence and its context. This sample stems from a study of T cell responses to AZD1222 COVID-19 vaccine. Using immunoSEQ multiplex PCR, the repertoire was profiled, and TCRdb retains in-frame clones only, with some absent. Among 150,000 to 200,000 clones listed, around 90% were seen once. The CDR3 sequence is 11 residues long. Trimming pared 6 bases from V and 2 bases from J, leaving 5 bases between. This TCR derives from an adult who received the AZD1222 COVID-19 vaccine. The sample consisted of peripheral blood, taken 28 days after the second AZD1222 dose. V is TRBV12-3 or TRBV12-4 and J is TRBJ2-7; D remains ambiguous. In nucleotides, the CDR3 is TGTGCCAGCAGGGCCGCCTACGAGCAGTACTTC. Residues: CASRAAYEQYF.